This TCR beta chain was documented in a study of cytomegalovirus exposure and HLA in healthy donors. V lost 2 bases and J 4 bases, leaving 8 bases between the germline ends. CDR3 length equals 13 residues. Looked up from germline, CDR1 is MRHNA and CDR2 is SNTAGT. The PCR employed 60 Vbeta primers together with 13 Jbeta primers. TCRdb's copy holds only in-frame clones and misses some; the assay was immunoSEQ multiplex PCR. The data contain about 150,000 clones, approximately 80% of them singletons. Comments on this clone: What it binds is unknown.

Study outcomes and limitations: For most TCR sequences rarity was the rule, although some public TCRs occurred in many donors.

The specimen sequenced was PBMCs. V and J are TRBV6-4 and TRBJ1-2; weak D call: TRBD1 (6 bases). This TCR was sampled from a woman aged 40 to 55 in good health and CMV-seronegative. In nucleotides, the CDR3 is TGTGCCAGCAGTGACACGGACAGCTATGGCTACACCTTC. This gives the protein CASSDTDSYGYTF.